The table lists the clone carrying this TCR beta chain with a few counts. The data were taken from a study of T cell repertoires in cytomegalovirus infection. TCRdb fed the reads into MiXCR, producing one record per CDR3 protein. The table includes hundreds of thousands of distinct CDR3 sequences, 30% to 40% detected once. This sequence was found in a human donor in good health (CMV status not recorded). Some clones in this sample may be carry-over from other donors' samples. Sequencing was performed on PBMCs.

CDR3 nucleotides: TGTGCCAGCAGCCCTACCCCCAAGGTCTACGAGCAGTACTTC. Protein: CASSPTPKVYEQYF. V usage is TRBV5-4 and J usage is TRBJ2-7; D uncertain. Trimming pared 4 bases from V and 3 bases from J, leaving 14 bases between. The germline CDR1 and CDR2 sequences are SGHNT and YYREEE (reference sequence). The CDR3 covers 14 residues.